Listed below are T cell receptor beta chains from one sample, sequenced in a study of T-cell memory formation after mild COVID-19. TCRdb re-called the 5' RACE reads with MiXCR, one entry per CDR3 protein. There are approximately 400,000 distinct CDR3 sequences in the sample; about 24% occur only once, and 7.5% to 10% lies in the top ten. Material: PBMCs or a T cell subset sorted from them (not recorded which). The receptors shown here come from an adult woman who had mild COVID-19 (a few samples of this study predate the infection). Cell type and time point are not known. CDR3s include the opening cysteine and the closing phenylalanine or tryptophan. The D gene is left open where the match is weak. Clone size is stated in some rows and not others, as once, few, many or a class when expanded.

clone_size: .; v_call: TRBV5-1; j_call: TRBJ2-5; d_call: .; cdr3_aa: CASSPPGLPGETQYF; cdr3_nt: TGCGCCAGCAGCCCCCCAGGCCTTCCTGGGGAGACCCAGTACTTC
clone_size: .; v_call: TRBV2; j_call: TRBJ1-5; d_call: .; cdr3_aa: CASRREIGNQPQHF; cdr3_nt: TGTGCCAGCAGACGAGAGATCGGCAATCAGCCCCAGCATTTT
clone_size: .; v_call: TRBV5-1; j_call: TRBJ2-5; d_call: TRBD2; cdr3_aa: CASPQTSGAQETQYF; cdr3_nt: TGCGCCAGCCCCCAGACTAGCGGGGCCCAAGAGACCCAGTACTTC
clone_size: once; v_call: TRBV3-1; j_call: TRBJ2-7; d_call: TRBD2; cdr3_aa: CASSRVYSGTAYEQYF; cdr3_nt: TGTGCCAGCAGCCGCGTTTATAGCGGGACCGCCTACGAGCAGTACTTC
clone_size: .; v_call: TRBV29-1; j_call: TRBJ1-2; d_call: TRBD1; cdr3_aa: CSVVGTGYGYTF; cdr3_nt: TGCAGCGTTGTAGGGACAGGCTATGGCTACACCTTC
clone_size: few; v_call: TRBV5-1; j_call: TRBJ2-2; d_call: TRBD1; cdr3_aa: CASSLVWTGSTGELFF; cdr3_nt: TGCGCCAGCAGCTTGGTATGGACAGGGTCCACCGGGGAGCTGTTTTTT
clone_size: many; v_call: TRBV12-3/TRBV12-4; j_call: TRBJ2-1; d_call: TRBD2; cdr3_aa: CASSLGGRSYNEQFF; cdr3_nt: TGTGCCAGCAGCTTGGGGGGGAGGTCCTACAATGAGCAGTTCTTC
clone_size: few; v_call: TRBV6-5; j_call: TRBJ2-3; d_call: TRBD2; cdr3_aa: CASSYDSGSPDTQYF; cdr3_nt: TGTGCCAGCAGTTACGACAGCGGGAGTCCCGATACGCAGTATTTT
clone_size: .; v_call: TRBV19; j_call: TRBJ2-7; d_call: .; cdr3_aa: CASSETGFSTYEQYF; cdr3_nt: TGTGCCAGTAGTGAAACAGGGTTCTCTACCTACGAGCAGTACTTC
clone_size: .; v_call: TRBV5-1; j_call: TRBJ2-1; d_call: TRBD1; cdr3_aa: CASSPVAQGARNEQFF; cdr3_nt: TGCGCCAGCAGCCCGGTGGCACAGGGGGCGCGGAATGAGCAGTTCTTC
clone_size: .; v_call: TRBV6-6; j_call: TRBJ1-1; d_call: TRBD1; cdr3_aa: CASSLQGSATEAFF; cdr3_nt: TGTGCCAGCAGTTTACAGGGGTCGGCCACTGAAGCTTTCTTT
clone_size: few; v_call: TRBV2; j_call: TRBJ2-7; d_call: TRBD2; cdr3_aa: CASSKIGTSGRYEQYF; cdr3_nt: TGTGCCAGCAGTAAAATCGGGACTAGCGGGAGGTACGAGCAGTACTTC
clone_size: many; v_call: TRBV3-1; j_call: TRBJ1-1; d_call: TRBD1; cdr3_aa: CASSDGQGRSEAFF; cdr3_nt: TGTGCCAGCAGCGACGGACAGGGTAGGTCTGAAGCTTTCTTT
clone_size: few; v_call: TRBV5-1; j_call: TRBJ2-7; d_call: TRBD2; cdr3_aa: CASSPSGSFYEQYF; cdr3_nt: TGCGCCAGCTCACCTAGCGGGAGCTTCTACGAGCAGTACTTC
clone_size: few; v_call: TRBV10-3; j_call: TRBJ2-7; d_call: .; cdr3_aa: CAISERSEQYF; cdr3_nt: TGTGCCATCAGTGAGAGGTCCGAGCAGTACTTC
clone_size: many; v_call: TRBV12-3/TRBV12-4; j_call: TRBJ1-1; d_call: .; cdr3_aa: CASTAVNTEAFF; cdr3_nt: TGTGCCAGTACAGCTGTGAACACTGAAGCTTTCTTT
clone_size: .; v_call: TRBV30; j_call: TRBJ2-2; d_call: .; cdr3_aa: CAWSHNNGGELFF; cdr3_nt: TGTGCCTGGAGTCACAATAACGGCGGGGAGCTGTTTTTT
clone_size: .; v_call: TRBV6-1; j_call: TRBJ1-5; d_call: TRBD1; cdr3_aa: CASRRTGSNQPQHF; cdr3_nt: TGTGCCAGCAGACGGACAGGGAGCAATCAGCCCCAGCATTTT
clone_size: few; v_call: TRBV27; j_call: TRBJ2-7; d_call: TRBD1; cdr3_aa: CASRKAGTGTSYEQYF; cdr3_nt: TGTGCCAGCAGAAAAGCCGGGACAGGGACCTCCTACGAGCAGTACTTC
clone_size: few; v_call: TRBV9; j_call: TRBJ1-2; d_call: .; cdr3_aa: CASSVQTANYGYTF; cdr3_nt: TGTGCCAGCAGCGTCCAGACAGCCAACTATGGCTACACCTTC
clone_size: .; v_call: TRBV9; j_call: TRBJ1-2; d_call: .; cdr3_aa: CASSVSPDTIDFYTYYGYTF; cdr3_nt: TGTGCCAGCAGCGTTTCCCCCGATACGATCGACTTCTACACCTACTATGGCTACACCTTC
clone_size: .; v_call: TRBV6-4; j_call: TRBJ1-1; d_call: .; cdr3_aa: CASILEWVNTEAFF; cdr3_nt: TGTGCCAGCATCCTAGAGTGGGTGAACACTGAAGCTTTCTTT
clone_size: .; v_call: TRBV20-1; j_call: TRBJ2-3; d_call: .; cdr3_aa: CSITGPPRSTDTQYF; cdr3_nt: TGCAGTATTACGGGGCCTCCCCGGAGCACAGATACGCAGTATTTT
clone_size: .; v_call: TRBV6-5; j_call: TRBJ1-5; d_call: TRBD1; cdr3_aa: CASTSGQGQPQHF; cdr3_nt: TGTGCCAGCACCTCCGGACAGGGTCAGCCCCAGCATTTT
clone_size: few; v_call: TRBV9; j_call: TRBJ1-2; d_call: .; cdr3_aa: CASSVDEGRANYGYTF; cdr3_nt: TGTGCCAGCAGCGTAGACGAGGGCAGGGCTAACTATGGCTACACCTTC
clone_size: few; v_call: TRBV5-1; j_call: TRBJ1-1; d_call: TRBD1; cdr3_aa: CASSATDRVEVPNTEAFF; cdr3_nt: TGCGCCAGCAGCGCAACGGACAGGGTTGAGGTCCCGAACACTGAAGCTTTCTTT
clone_size: few; v_call: TRBV20-1; j_call: TRBJ2-7; d_call: .; cdr3_aa: CSARATSSYEQYF; cdr3_nt: TGCAGTGCCCGGGCCACAAGCTCCTACGAGCAGTACTTC
clone_size: few; v_call: TRBV12-3/TRBV12-4; j_call: TRBJ2-1; d_call: .; cdr3_aa: CASSRQVVSYNEQFF; cdr3_nt: TGTGCCAGCAGTCGTCAGGTTGTCTCCTACAATGAGCAGTTCTTC
clone_size: .; v_call: TRBV14; j_call: TRBJ2-7; d_call: TRBD2; cdr3_aa: CASSRIGGTEQYF; cdr3_nt: TGTGCCAGCAGCAGGATCGGGGGGACCGAGCAGTACTTC
clone_size: .; v_call: TRBV5-5; j_call: TRBJ1-1; d_call: .; cdr3_aa: CASSFRDIEAFF; cdr3_nt: TGTGCCAGCAGCTTCCGGGACATTGAAGCTTTCTTT
clone_size: .; v_call: TRBV7-2; j_call: TRBJ1-4; d_call: .; cdr3_aa: CASSPKGGKAKLFF; cdr3_nt: TGTGCCAGCTCTCCGAAGGGAGGGAAGGCAAAACTGTTTTTT
clone_size: .; v_call: TRBV7-8; j_call: TRBJ2-2; d_call: TRBD1; cdr3_aa: CASRSTGTAFAGELFF; cdr3_nt: TGTGCCAGCAGGTCCACCGGGACAGCCTTTGCCGGGGAGCTGTTTTTT
clone_size: many; v_call: TRBV29-1; j_call: TRBJ2-7; d_call: .; cdr3_aa: CSVDSRAEAYEQYF; cdr3_nt: TGCAGCGTTGATAGCCGGGCAGAGGCCTACGAGCAGTACTTC
clone_size: few; v_call: TRBV29-1; j_call: TRBJ2-3; d_call: .; cdr3_aa: CSAAYGPTDTQYF; cdr3_nt: TGCAGCGCCGCGTATGGGCCCACAGATACGCAGTATTTT
clone_size: few; v_call: TRBV20-1; j_call: TRBJ1-6; d_call: .; cdr3_aa: CSARVGGVTYNSPLHF; cdr3_nt: TGCAGTGCTAGAGTCGGGGGGGTTACCTATAATTCACCCCTCCACTTT
clone_size: many; v_call: TRBV29-1; j_call: TRBJ1-2; d_call: TRBD1; cdr3_aa: CSAGQGDGYTF; cdr3_nt: TGCAGCGCCGGACAGGGGGATGGCTACACCTTC
clone_size: .; v_call: TRBV20-1; j_call: TRBJ1-2; d_call: .; cdr3_aa: CSSRGGNYGYTF; cdr3_nt: TGCAGTTCGAGAGGAGGGAACTATGGCTACACCTTC
clone_size: .; v_call: TRBV9; j_call: TRBJ1-2; d_call: .; cdr3_aa: CASSEPGSNYGYTF; cdr3_nt: TGTGCCAGCAGCGAACCGGGGTCTAACTATGGCTACACCTTC
clone_size: .; v_call: TRBV7-2; j_call: TRBJ1-2; d_call: TRBD1; cdr3_aa: CASSLGQGASNYGYTF; cdr3_nt: TGTGCCAGCAGCCTGGGACAGGGGGCTTCCAACTATGGCTACACCTTC
clone_size: .; v_call: TRBV5-1; j_call: TRBJ1-5; d_call: TRBD1; cdr3_aa: CASSLGATDRGGQPQHF; cdr3_nt: TGCGCCAGCAGCTTGGGTGCAACAGACAGGGGAGGGCAGCCCCAGCATTTT
clone_size: few; v_call: TRBV5-6; j_call: TRBJ2-7; d_call: TRBD1; cdr3_aa: CASSRTGLSEQYF; cdr3_nt: TGTGCCAGCAGCCGGACAGGGTTGAGTGAGCAGTACTTC
clone_size: once; v_call: TRBV6-9; j_call: TRBJ1-1; d_call: .; cdr3_aa: CASSWRAGNTEAFF; cdr3_nt: TGTGCCAGCAGTTGGAGGGCAGGTAACACTGAAGCTTTCTTT
clone_size: few; v_call: TRBV6-2/TRBV6-3; j_call: TRBJ2-5; d_call: .; cdr3_aa: CASSLLGRLQETQYF; cdr3_nt: TGTGCCAGCAGTCTACTGGGACGGCTCCAAGAGACCCAGTACTTC
clone_size: few; v_call: TRBV4-1; j_call: TRBJ2-7; d_call: TRBD1; cdr3_aa: CASSHGQGTYEQYF; cdr3_nt: TGCGCCAGCAGCCACGGACAGGGTACCTACGAGCAGTACTTC
clone_size: few; v_call: TRBV20-1; j_call: TRBJ2-1; d_call: .; cdr3_aa: CSASGGAYNEQFF; cdr3_nt: TGCAGTGCTAGTGGGGGCGCGTACAATGAGCAGTTCTTC
clone_size: once; v_call: TRBV7-8; j_call: TRBJ2-7; d_call: .; cdr3_aa: CASSLPGTRSYEQYF; cdr3_nt: TGTGCCAGCAGCTTACCAGGGACAAGGTCCTACGAGCAGTACTTC
clone_size: .; v_call: TRBV12-3/TRBV12-4; j_call: TRBJ2-7; d_call: TRBD2; cdr3_aa: CASRLSGVYEQYF; cdr3_nt: TGTGCCAGCCGTCTTAGCGGGGTATACGAGCAGTACTTC
clone_size: many; v_call: TRBV20-1; j_call: TRBJ1-1; d_call: .; cdr3_aa: CSGGRRVPEAFF; cdr3_nt: TGCAGTGGTGGGAGACGGGTCCCTGAAGCTTTCTTT
clone_size: few; v_call: TRBV2; j_call: TRBJ2-1; d_call: TRBD2; cdr3_aa: CASSEEGLAVYNEQFF; cdr3_nt: TGTGCCAGCAGTGAAGAGGGGCTAGCGGTCTACAATGAGCAGTTCTTC
clone_size: many; v_call: TRBV5-1; j_call: TRBJ1-5; d_call: .; cdr3_aa: CASSLALNQPQHF; cdr3_nt: TGCGCCAGCAGCCTAGCCTTAAATCAGCCCCAGCATTTT
clone_size: .; v_call: TRBV7-8; j_call: TRBJ2-1; d_call: .; cdr3_aa: CASSLEPARTDNEQFF; cdr3_nt: TGTGCCAGCAGCTTAGAACCAGCCCGGACCGACAATGAGCAGTTCTTC
clone_size: few; v_call: TRBV20-1; j_call: TRBJ2-7; d_call: TRBD1; cdr3_aa: CSARPEDRAYEQYF; cdr3_nt: TGCAGTGCTAGACCGGAGGACAGGGCCTACGAGCAGTACTTC
clone_size: .; v_call: TRBV2; j_call: TRBJ1-5; d_call: TRBD1; cdr3_aa: CASSNRGGRNQPQHF; cdr3_nt: TGTGCCAGCAGTAACAGGGGAGGTCGCAATCAGCCCCAGCATTTT
clone_size: few; v_call: TRBV5-6; j_call: TRBJ1-2; d_call: .; cdr3_aa: CASSLGGNGYGYTF; cdr3_nt: TGTGCCAGCAGCTTGGGGGGCAATGGTTATGGCTACACCTTC
clone_size: few; v_call: TRBV3-1; j_call: TRBJ2-7; d_call: .; cdr3_aa: CASSRSGTTGEQYF; cdr3_nt: TGTGCCAGCAGCCGCTCGGGAACGACGGGGGAGCAGTACTTC
clone_size: .; v_call: TRBV5-1; j_call: TRBJ2-5; d_call: .; cdr3_aa: CASSLDGRTQYF; cdr3_nt: TGCGCCAGCAGCTTGGATGGGAGAACCCAGTACTTC
clone_size: .; v_call: TRBV9; j_call: TRBJ1-3; d_call: .; cdr3_aa: CASSLLTGLSGNTIYF; cdr3_nt: TGTGCCAGCAGTCTTTTGACGGGACTCTCTGGAAACACCATATATTTT
clone_size: few; v_call: TRBV6-1; j_call: TRBJ1-1; d_call: .; cdr3_aa: CASTQPNTEAFF; cdr3_nt: TGTGCCAGCACTCAGCCTAACACTGAAGCTTTCTTT